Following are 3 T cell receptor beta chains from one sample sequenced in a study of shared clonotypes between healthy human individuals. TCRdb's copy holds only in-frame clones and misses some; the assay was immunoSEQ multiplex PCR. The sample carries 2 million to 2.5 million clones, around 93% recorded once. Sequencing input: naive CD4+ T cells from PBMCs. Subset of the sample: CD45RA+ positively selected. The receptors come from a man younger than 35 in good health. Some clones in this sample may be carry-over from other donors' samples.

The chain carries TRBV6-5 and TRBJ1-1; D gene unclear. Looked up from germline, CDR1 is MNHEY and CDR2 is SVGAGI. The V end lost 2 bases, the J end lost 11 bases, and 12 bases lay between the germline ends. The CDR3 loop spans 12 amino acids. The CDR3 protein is CASSYDQSRAFF. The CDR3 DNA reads TGTGCCAGCAGTTACGACCAATCAAGGGCTTTCTTT.

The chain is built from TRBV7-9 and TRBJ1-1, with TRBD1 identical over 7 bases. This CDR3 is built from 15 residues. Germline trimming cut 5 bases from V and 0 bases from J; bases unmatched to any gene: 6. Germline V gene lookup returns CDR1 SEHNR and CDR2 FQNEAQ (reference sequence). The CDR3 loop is CASSTGDSVNTEAFF. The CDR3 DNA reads TGTGCCAGCAGCACTGGGGACAGCGTGAACACTGAAGCTTTCTTT.

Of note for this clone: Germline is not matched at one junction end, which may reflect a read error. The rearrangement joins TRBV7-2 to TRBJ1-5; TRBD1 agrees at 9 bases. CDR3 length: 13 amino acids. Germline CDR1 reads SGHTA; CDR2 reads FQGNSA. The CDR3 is CASSLGAGTGWTF. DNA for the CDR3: TGTGCCAGCAGCTTAGGAGCCGGGACAGGGTGGACTTTT.